These T cell receptor beta chains were read from a single sample in a study of monozygotic twins with inflammatory bowel disease. From the 5' RACE reads, TCRdb lists one entry per CDR3 protein and no DNA. The data show 400,000 to 500,000 distinct CDR3 sequences, and the top ten clones hold less than 2.5%. Source material: blood. The source of these receptors is a human donor with ulcerative colitis or Crohn's disease, or a healthy co-twin of an affected twin (not recorded which). CDR3s include the opening cysteine and the closing phenylalanine or tryptophan.

J gene	V gene	CDR3 protein
TRBJ2-5	TRBV5-1	CASSFKVFPGETQYF
TRBJ2-7	TRBV6-6	CASGDRSYEQYF
TRBJ2-7	TRBV27	CASSLPAGTGSYEQYF
TRBJ2-7	TRBV6-6	CASRTSGKVEQYF
TRBJ2-3	TRBV7-2	CASTTAVSSTDTQYF
TRBJ2-3	TRBV3-1	CASEGLAGTPSVLTTQYF
TRBJ2-7	TRBV7-2	CASTLRGQGEQYF
TRBJ2-2	TRBV6-1	CASSVGQSTGELFF
TRBJ2-7	TRBV30	CAWTPTRGGNYEQYF
TRBJ2-2	TRBV5-6	CASSFGYPGELFF
TRBJ2-1	TRBV20-1	CSARDPKGSYNEQFF
TRBJ1-4	TRBV11-2	CASSSGQGDEKLFF
TRBJ1-1	TRBV2	CASSEKPGGTEAFF
TRBJ1-4	TRBV10-2	CASSESETGREKLFF
TRBJ2-4	TRBV7-9	CASSPSTGPSKNIQYF
TRBJ1-1	TRBV27	CASNLRGPDTEAFF
TRBJ2-5	TRBV11-2	CASSPVRQETQYF
TRBJ1-5	TRBV30	CAWSRDRVGSNQPQHF
TRBJ2-3	TRBV13	CASSSFLLGTDTQYF
TRBJ1-2	TRBV5-1	CASSLGRGADGYTF
TRBJ1-1	TRBV29-1	CSAIPGGENTEAFF
TRBJ1-3	TRBV27	CASSLFRDFSGNTIYF
TRBJ1-6	TRBV7-9	CASSPGTASRALHF
TRBJ2-3	TRBV5-1	CASCTQGTGGSDTQYF
TRBJ1-1	TRBV7-2	CASSFSGQGKAFF
TRBJ1-2	TRBV12-3/TRBV12-4	CASTADRLLYGYTF
TRBJ2-6	TRBV18	CASSRSVTRGSGANVLTF
TRBJ2-1	TRBV4-2	CASSHSQGTGVINEQFF
TRBJ2-1	TRBV24-1	CATSDYVGSLYNEQFF
TRBJ2-5	TRBV5-1	CASSLAPRAGIRQETQYF
TRBJ1-1	TRBV20-1	CSAVRSVNTEAFF
TRBJ2-1	TRBV5-5	CASSSGPFNEQFF
TRBJ1-6	TRBV7-2	CASSWGQADNSPLHF
TRBJ2-1	TRBV7-8	CASNQGSLNNEQFF
TRBJ1-1	TRBV11-1	CASSLSRVGTEAFF
TRBJ1-4	TRBV12-3/TRBV12-4	CASSLSRFWGQNEKLFF
TRBJ1-6	TRBV5-1	CASSLAGGANNSPLHF
TRBJ1-5	TRBV12-3/TRBV12-4	CASSSPGQGYQPQHF
TRBJ1-1	TRBV30	CAWTGGGVTEAFF
TRBJ1-4	TRBV11-1	CASSLNQGRGQFGTNEKLFF
TRBJ2-5	TRBV3-1	CASSPRTSSGETQYF
TRBJ2-7	TRBV3-1	CASSQLASSYEQYF
TRBJ2-1	TRBV29-1	CSVDRQGVEQFF
TRBJ1-2	TRBV5-1	CASSLGKYGYTF
TRBJ1-5	TRBV5-6	CASSAAGTPAKQPQHF
TRBJ2-1	TRBV7-2	CASSGNLLAGGGNEQFF
TRBJ1-5	TRBV12-3/TRBV12-4	CASSIKGGGNQPQHF
TRBJ1-2	TRBV15	CATSRDPQRDRSGYTF
TRBJ1-1	TRBV18	CASSPATGEAFF
TRBJ2-5	TRBV24-1	CATSDGLETQYF
TRBJ2-2	TRBV14	CASSPTYTGELFF